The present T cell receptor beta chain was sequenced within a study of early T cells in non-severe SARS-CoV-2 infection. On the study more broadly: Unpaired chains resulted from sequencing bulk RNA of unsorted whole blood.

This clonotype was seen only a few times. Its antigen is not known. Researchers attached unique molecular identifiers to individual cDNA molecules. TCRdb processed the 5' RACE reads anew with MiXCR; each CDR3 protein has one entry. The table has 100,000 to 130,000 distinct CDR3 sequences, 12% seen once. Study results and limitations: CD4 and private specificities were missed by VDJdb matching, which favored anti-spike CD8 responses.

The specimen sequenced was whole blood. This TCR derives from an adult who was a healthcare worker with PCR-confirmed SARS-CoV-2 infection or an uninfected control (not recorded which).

CDR3 DNA sequence: TGTGCCTGGAGGGGGACGGGAAGGTCTGGGGCCAACGTCCTGACTTTC. Amino acid sequence: CAWRGTGRSGANVLTF. The chain has TRBV30 and TRBJ2-6; perhaps D is TRBD1 or TRBD2 (5 bases each). The CDR3 covers 16 residues. Trimming left V 3 bases short and J 1 base short, with 13 bases between. Germline CDR1 and CDR2: GTSNPN and SVGIG (reference sequence).